The 17 T cell receptor beta chains reported below all come from one sample, sequenced in a study of T cell responses to AZD1222 COVID-19 vaccine. Profiled with immunoSEQ multiplex PCR; TCRdb holds only in-frame clones, not every one. The table shows about 93,000 clones, with roughly 90% occurring only once. Source: peripheral blood, taken on day 0 of MenACWY control vaccination. These TCRs come from an adult in good health.

The chain couples TRBV2 to TRBJ1-1, with D perhaps TRBD1 (5 bases). This CDR3 is 13 amino acids long. V lost 7 bases and J 5 bases, leaving 14 bases between the germline ends. Looked up from germline, CDR1 is SNHLY and CDR2 is FYNNEI. The CDR3 DNA sequence: TGTGCCAGCACCGCGGGAGACAGTACTGAAGCTTTCTTT. Amino acids: CASTAGDSTEAFF.

The chain combines TRBV19 with TRBJ1-2, with 9 nucleotides matching TRBD1. V was clipped by 11 bases and J by 4 bases; unmatched bases: 14. CDR3 length: 15 residues. The germline V gene has CDR1 LNHDA and CDR2 SQIVND (reference sequence). The CDR3 spells CACRDRAPGVYGYTF. The CDR3 nucleotides are TGTGCCTGTCGGGACAGGGCCCCCGGTGTCTATGGCTACACCTTC. The full variable domain, its missing parts supplied by reference TRBV19 and TRBJ1-2, is DGGITQSPKYLFRKEGQNVTLSCEQNLNHDAMYWYRQDPGQGLRLIYYSQIVNDFQKGDIAEGYSVSREKKESFPLTVTSAQKNPTAFYLCACRDRAPGVYGYTFGSGTRLTVV.

The chain employs TRBV15 and TRBJ1-2; TRBD1 matches 9 bases. CDR1 is LNHNV and CDR2 is YYDKDF in the germline V gene (reference sequence). The J segment lost 4 bases and the V segment lost 3 bases, leaving 9 bases of the junction unmatched. The CDR3 loop spans 16 amino acids. The CDR3 protein is CATSRRTGGSIYGYTF. CDR3 bases: TGTGCCACCAGCAGGAGAACAGGGGGCTCGATCTATGGCTACACCTTC.

The chain employs TRBV14 and TRBJ1-2; 9 bases line up with TRBD1. The CDR3 contains 13 residues. Germline lookup yields CDR1 SGHDN and CDR2 FVKESK. With 4 bases clipped from V and 5 bases from J, the junction kept 2 bases outside the gene matches. CDR3: CASSPDRGYGYTF. CDR3 nucleotide sequence: TGTGCCAGCAGCCCAGACAGGGGGTATGGCTACACCTTC.

The J gene is TRBJ1-2, the V gene TRBV6-2 or TRBV6-3, with 10 bases fitting TRBD1. V dropped 0 bases and J dropped 3; count of bases not matched to a gene: 1. This CDR3 comprises 15 residues. The germline gives CDR1 MNHEY, CDR2 SVGEGT. CDR3 in amino acids: CASSYSTGGDYGYTF. CDR3 in DNA: TGTGCCAGCAGTTACTCGACAGGGGGCGACTATGGCTACACCTTC.

The chain uses TRBV3-1 (or the pseudogene TRBV3-2) and TRBJ1-4; no definite D call. The CDR3 has 13 residues. CDR1 and CDR2 from the germline V gene are LGHDT and YNNKEL (reference sequence). The V and J ends lost 3 bases and 4 bases respectively, with 6 bases between them. The CDR3 DNA reads TGTGCCAGCAGCCAGAGCCTTAATGAAAAACTGTTTTTT. Its protein is CASSQSLNEKLFF.

The chain links TRBV2 to TRBJ1-5; 10 bases line up with TRBD1. Trimming at V came to 6 bases and at J to 2 bases, leaving 4 bases not matched to a gene. The germline gives CDR1 SNHLY, CDR2 FYNNEI. The CDR3 loop spans 15 amino acids. CDR3 nucleotides: TGTGCCAGCAGGGGAGGACAGGGGGGCAATCAGCCCCAGCATTTT. Translating gives CASRGGQGGNQPQHF.

The rearrangement uses TRBV24-1 and TRBJ1-3, with 7 bases aligning to TRBD1. Trimming cost V 4 bases and J 0 bases; bases outside gene matches: 8. Germline V lookup: CDR1 KGHDR, CDR2 SFDVKD. The CDR3 consists of 17 residues. The CDR3 DNA reads TGTGCCACCAGTGAGTACAGGGGACGACGCTCTGGAAACACCATATATTTT. Encoded protein: CATSEYRGRRSGNTIYF.

The chain uses TRBV9 and TRBJ2-2; D is perhaps TRBD1 (5 bases). V was shortened by 0 bases and J by 2 bases, with 8 bases between the two germline ends. The CDR3 consists of 15 residues. Germline V lookup: CDR1 SGDLS, CDR2 YYNGEE. Written as DNA, the CDR3 is TGTGCCAGCAGCGTAGCTCAGGGAAACACCGGGGAGCTGTTTTTT. Translating gives CASSVAQGNTGELFF.

This clone has only one observation. The chain recombines TRBV10-1 with TRBJ2-4; perhaps TRBD1 as D (5 bases). From germline, CDR1 is WNHNN and CDR2 SYGVQD (reference sequence). Trimming pared 4 bases from V and 5 bases from J, leaving 12 bases between. The CDR3 covers 14 residues. The CDR3 bases are TGCGCCAGCAGTGGGGGCCCGCGCCAAAACATTCAGTACTTC. The encoded protein is CASSGGPRQNIQYF.

In its sample, this clone was seen once. This sequence joins TRBV9 and TRBJ2-3; 10 bases match TRBD2. V trimming: 1 base; J trimming: 4 bases; junction bases outside the gene matches: 6. The CDR3 contains 16 residues. Looked up from germline, CDR1 is SGDLS and CDR2 is YYNGEE. Here the CDR3 DNA reads TGTGCCAGCAGCGTAAAAGCGGGGGGGCTTTCAGATACGCAGTATTTT. Amino acid sequence: CASSVKAGGLSDTQYF.

The V gene is TRBV30, the J gene TRBJ2-5; tentative D call: TRBD2 (6 bases). With 1 base removed from V and 4 bases from J, the gap between germline ends came to 10 bases. Per the germline V gene, CDR1 is GTSNPN and CDR2 is SVGIG (reference sequence). The CDR3 has 13 residues. The CDR3, as DNA: TGTGCCTGGAGTGCGGGACTGATAGAGACCCAGTACTTC. This codes for CAWSAGLIETQYF.

The chain uses TRBV7-2 and TRBJ1-1; D ambiguous. The CDR3 loop spans 13 amino acids. Trimming pared 5 bases from V and 0 bases from J, leaving 7 bases between. Germline V gene sequence: CDR1 SGHTA, CDR2 FQGNSA. CDR3 residues: CASSATLNTEAFF. CDR3 bases: TGTGCCAGCAGCGCGACTTTGAACACTGAAGCTTTCTTT.

This sequence joins TRBV5-1 and TRBJ2-5, with no clear D. CDR1 is SGHRS, CDR2 YFSETQ, per germline. The CDR3 extends over 12 amino acids. The V end was cut by 0 bases, the J end by 5 bases, with 5 bases between. CDR3: CASSLGFETQYF. CDR3 DNA sequence: TGCGCCAGCAGCTTGGGATTCGAGACCCAGTACTTC. The variable domain in full, with the rest retrieved from reference TRBV5-1 and TRBJ2-5, is KAGVTQTPRYLIKTRGQQVTLSCSPISGHRSVSWYQQTPGQGLQFLFEYFSETQRNKGNFPGRFSGRQFSNSRSEMNVSTLELGDSALYLCASSLGFETQYFGPGTRLLVL.

This clone was seen once. The chain uses TRBV18 and TRBJ2-7; TRBD2 agrees at 7 bases. In germline, CDR1 is KGHSH, CDR2 LQKENI. Trimming removed 3 bases from V and 2 bases from J; junction bases left unmatched: 4. The CDR3 consists of 14 residues. The CDR3 here is CASSPGLEAYEQYF. CDR3 in DNA: TGTGCCAGCTCACCCGGACTAGAAGCCTACGAGCAGTACTTC.

V and J are TRBV7-2 and TRBJ2-3; D is unresolved. Germline values: CDR1 SGHTA, CDR2 FQGNSA. The CDR3 sequence is 12 residues long. V lost 2 bases to trimming and J lost 6 bases, with 6 bases between them. The CDR3 reads CASSLYRDTQYF. For the CDR3, the DNA is TGTGCCAGCAGCTTATACCGGGATACGCAGTATTTT.

This rearrangement joins TRBV6-2 or TRBV6-3 to TRBJ2-2; no firm D call. The germline V gene encodes CDR1 MNHEY and CDR2 SVGEGT. The CDR3 totals 15 residues. V lost 3 bases, J lost 1 base, and 9 bases lay in between. The CDR3 reads CASSYFRGNTGELFF. The CDR3 DNA follows: TGTGCCAGCAGTTATTTTCGTGGGAACACCGGGGAGCTGTTTTTT.